A single sample gave rise to the 7 T cell receptor beta chains below, sequenced in a study of monozygotic twins with inflammatory bowel disease. TCRdb re-called the 5' RACE reads; every CDR3 protein appears as one record, without DNA. Seen in this sample are fewer than 350,000 distinct CDR3 sequences; the ten most common clones hold around 2%. The sample was blood. All receptors come from a human donor with ulcerative colitis or Crohn's disease, or a healthy co-twin of an affected twin (not recorded which).

This chain uses TRBV28 with TRBJ1-5; lacking DNA, the TRBD1 call made by TCRdb goes unchecked. From germline, CDR1 is MDHEN and CDR2 SYDVKM. CDR3 length: 17 amino acids. CDR3 protein: CAVYKTAGQGVNQPQHF.

This chain joins TRBV5-5 and TRBJ2-1; TCRdb gives TRBD1 as the D gene, but with no DNA this cannot be confirmed. In germline, CDR1 is SGHKS, CDR2 YYEKEE (reference sequence). The CDR3 is made up of 16 amino acids. The CDR3 loop reads CASSSWVRGTYNEQFF.

The V and J genes are TRBV4-3 and TRBJ2-7; TCRdb proposes TRBD1, but this gene call is untestable without DNA. Looked up from germline, CDR1 is LGHNA and CDR2 is YSLEER. The CDR3 is 13 amino acids. CDR3 in amino acids: CASSAGPGYEQYF.

The rearrangement joins TRBV27 to TRBJ2-2; TCRdb outputs TRBD1, but without DNA this stays unchecked. Germline CDR1 MNHEY, CDR2 SMNVEV (reference sequence). CDR3 size: 16 residues. Here the CDR3 reads CASTNHPGQGTGELFF.

V usage is TRBV23-1 and J usage is TRBJ2-7; TCRdb's D gene call, TRBD1, goes unchecked for lack of DNA. TRBV23-1 is given ORF status, its function remaining uncertain. The CDR3 sequence is 15 residues long. The CDR3 is CASAIYGTGSDEQYF.

This chain joins TRBV27 and TRBJ2-1; absent DNA, TCRdb's TRBD1 call cannot be checked. The CDR3 loop spans 14 amino acids. Germline V CDR1 and CDR2: MNHEY, SMNVEV (reference sequence). CDR3 residues: CASSPGDRYNEQFF.

J is TRBJ1-1 and V is TRBV4-3. This CDR3 comprises 14 residues. CDR1 and CDR2 (germline): LGHNA, YSLEER. The CDR3: CASPCRGGGTEAFF.